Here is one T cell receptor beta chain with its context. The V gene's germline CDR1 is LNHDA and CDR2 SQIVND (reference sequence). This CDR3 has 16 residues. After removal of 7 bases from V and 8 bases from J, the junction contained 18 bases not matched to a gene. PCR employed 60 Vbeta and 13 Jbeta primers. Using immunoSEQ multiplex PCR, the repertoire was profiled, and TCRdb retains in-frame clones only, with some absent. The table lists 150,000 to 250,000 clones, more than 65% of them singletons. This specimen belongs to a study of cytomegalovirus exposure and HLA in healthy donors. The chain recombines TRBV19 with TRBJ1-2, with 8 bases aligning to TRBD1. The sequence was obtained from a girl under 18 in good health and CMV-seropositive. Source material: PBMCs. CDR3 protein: CASTNYGGQAWDGYTF. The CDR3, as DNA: TGTGCCAGTACTAATTACGGGGGACAGGCGTGGGACGGCTACACCTTC.